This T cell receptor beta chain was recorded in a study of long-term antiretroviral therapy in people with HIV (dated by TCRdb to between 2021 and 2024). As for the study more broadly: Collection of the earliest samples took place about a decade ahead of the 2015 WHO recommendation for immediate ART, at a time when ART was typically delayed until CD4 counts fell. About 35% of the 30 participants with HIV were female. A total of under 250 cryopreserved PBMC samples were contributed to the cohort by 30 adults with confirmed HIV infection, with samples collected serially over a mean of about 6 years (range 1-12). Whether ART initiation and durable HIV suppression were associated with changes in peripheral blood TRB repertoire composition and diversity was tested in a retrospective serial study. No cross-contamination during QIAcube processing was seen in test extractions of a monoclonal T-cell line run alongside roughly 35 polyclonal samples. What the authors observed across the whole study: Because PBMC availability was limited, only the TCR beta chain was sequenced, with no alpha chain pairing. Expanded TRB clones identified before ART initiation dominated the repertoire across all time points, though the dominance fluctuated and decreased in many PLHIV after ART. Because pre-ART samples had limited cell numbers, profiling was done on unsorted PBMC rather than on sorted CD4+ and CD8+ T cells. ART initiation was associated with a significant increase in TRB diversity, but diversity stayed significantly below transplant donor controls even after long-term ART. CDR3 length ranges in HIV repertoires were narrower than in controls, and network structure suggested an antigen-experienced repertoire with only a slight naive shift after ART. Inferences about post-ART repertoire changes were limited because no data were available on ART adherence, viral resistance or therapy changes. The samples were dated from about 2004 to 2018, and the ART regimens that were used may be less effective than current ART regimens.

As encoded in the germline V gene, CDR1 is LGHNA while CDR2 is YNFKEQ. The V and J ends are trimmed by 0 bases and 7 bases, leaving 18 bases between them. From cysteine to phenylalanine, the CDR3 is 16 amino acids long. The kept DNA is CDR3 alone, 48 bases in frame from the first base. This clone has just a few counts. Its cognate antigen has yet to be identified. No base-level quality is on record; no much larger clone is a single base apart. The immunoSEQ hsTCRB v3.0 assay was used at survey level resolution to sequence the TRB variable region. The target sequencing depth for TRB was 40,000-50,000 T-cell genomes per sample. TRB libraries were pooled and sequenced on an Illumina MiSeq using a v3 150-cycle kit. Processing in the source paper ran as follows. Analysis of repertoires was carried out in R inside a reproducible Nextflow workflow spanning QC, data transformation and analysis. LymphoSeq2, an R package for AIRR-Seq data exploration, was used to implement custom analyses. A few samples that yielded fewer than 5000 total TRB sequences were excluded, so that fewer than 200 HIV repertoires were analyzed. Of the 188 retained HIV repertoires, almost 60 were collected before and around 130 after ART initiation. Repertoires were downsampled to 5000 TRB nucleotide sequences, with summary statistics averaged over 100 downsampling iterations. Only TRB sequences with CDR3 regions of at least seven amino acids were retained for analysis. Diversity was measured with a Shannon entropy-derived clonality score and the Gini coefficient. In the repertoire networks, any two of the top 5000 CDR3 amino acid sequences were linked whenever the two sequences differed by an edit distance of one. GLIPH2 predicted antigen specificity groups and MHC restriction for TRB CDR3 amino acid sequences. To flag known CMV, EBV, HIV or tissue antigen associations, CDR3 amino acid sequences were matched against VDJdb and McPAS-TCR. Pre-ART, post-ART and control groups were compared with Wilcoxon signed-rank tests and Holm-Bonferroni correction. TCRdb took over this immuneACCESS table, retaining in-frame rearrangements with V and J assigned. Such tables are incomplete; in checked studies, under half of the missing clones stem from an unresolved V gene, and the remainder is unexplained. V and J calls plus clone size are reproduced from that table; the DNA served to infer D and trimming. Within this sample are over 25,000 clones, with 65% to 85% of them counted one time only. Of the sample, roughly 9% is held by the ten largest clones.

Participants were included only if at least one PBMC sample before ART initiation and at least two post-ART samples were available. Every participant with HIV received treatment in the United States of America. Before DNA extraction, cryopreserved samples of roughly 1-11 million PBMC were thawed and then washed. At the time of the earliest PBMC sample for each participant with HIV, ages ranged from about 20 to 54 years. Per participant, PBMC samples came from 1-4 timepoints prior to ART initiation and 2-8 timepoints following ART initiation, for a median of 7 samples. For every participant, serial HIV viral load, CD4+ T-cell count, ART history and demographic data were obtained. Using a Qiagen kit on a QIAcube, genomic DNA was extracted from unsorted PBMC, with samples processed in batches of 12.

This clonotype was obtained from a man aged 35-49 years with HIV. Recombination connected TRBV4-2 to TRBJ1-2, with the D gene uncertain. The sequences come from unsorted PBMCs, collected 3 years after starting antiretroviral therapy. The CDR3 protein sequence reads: CASSQEQGQRGRGYTF. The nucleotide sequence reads TGTGCCAGCAGCCAAGAGCAAGGTCAGCGCGGGCGTGGCTACACCTTC.